This T cell receptor (beta chain) was recovered during a study of T cells in Graves' hyperthyroidism and ophthalmopathy. Amplified TCR beta CDR3 regions came from RNA transcripts. HTBI primers were the set used in a first-round RT-PCR of the TCR CDR3. TCRdb re-analysed the multiplex PCR reads in MiXCR, keeping a single row per CDR3 protein. The sample has 500,000 to 550,000 distinct CDR3 sequences, less than 25% seen once; the top ten hold around 27%. Trimming left V 1 base short and J 7 bases short, with 14 bases between. Germline V gene data show CDR1 as MDHEN and CDR2 as SYDVKM. The CDR3 covers 15 residues. There are many counts of this clonotype. Calling Graves' hyperthyroidism stable meant ophthalmopathy did not progress within 18 months. Based on clinical symptoms, serum thyroxine and TRAb, thyroid ultrasound and orbital computed tomography, diagnoses were reached.

The receptor was isolated from a man aged 18 to 29 with Graves' hyperthyroidism. The sequenced material came from blood. This chain connects TRBV28 to TRBJ1-5; tentatively, D is TRBD1 (5 bases). This CDR3 reads CASSLFRGSGQPQHF. The CDR3 DNA reads TGTGCCAGCAGTTTATTCCGGGGCTCGGGACAGCCCCAGCATTTT.